The following is a TCR beta chain sequence with its context. This clonotype was seen many times. It has no known antigen specificity. Within one base of it there is no much larger clone, and no base qualities were kept. Counted from cysteine to phenylalanine, this CDR3 has 12 amino acids. Of the read, only the CDR3 DNA is kept; its 36 bases are in frame from base 1. The germline V gene specifies SQVTM as CDR1 and ANQGSEA as CDR2. V sheds 2 bases and J sheds 9 bases, leaving 11 bases between their ends. The data originate from a study of regulatory T cells in long-lasting Graves disease (dated by TCRdb to 2020 to 2022). Study-level background: In the newly diagnosed Graves' disease group, patients had been taking antithyroid drugs for less than 3 months. The study was conducted in China and was registered as a clinical trial. A total of roughly 33 samples were covered by TCR sequencing, comprising around 13 persistent and around 20 newly diagnosed Graves' disease patients. Persistent Graves' disease patients were compared with newly diagnosed Graves' disease patients by peripheral blood TCR sequencing and RNA sequencing. Paper-wide results and their limitations: The authors noted that the small sample size was a limitation that may lower accuracy. Lower TCR Shannon entropy and fewer highly expanded clones were observed in persistent Graves' disease patients than in newly diagnosed patients, which suggested clonal expansion. Persistent disease showed preferential use of TRBV28, TRBJ1-2 and TRBJ2-5, whereas newly diagnosed disease favored TRBV20-1 and TRBJ2-1. Only the TCR beta chain was sequenced and analyzed. Persistent patients shared more public clonotypes among themselves (under 3,000) than newly diagnosed patients did (nearly 1,000). Because the primary lesion, thyroid tissue, could not be accessed, the study looked at peripheral blood alone.

The method was multiplex PCR. Sequencing was performed on an Illumina HiSeq 4000. iRepertoire HTBI primers and Arm-PCR amplification of CDR3 regions were used to construct TCR beta libraries. Before sequencing, the PCR products went through gel purification. The original methods were these. A total of some 65 TRBV and 14 TRBJ segments were identified across samples and were used for gene usage analysis of CDR3 amino acid clonotypes. COPE and FqMerger were used to merge filtered high-quality paired reads into contigs. BLAST was used to align contigs to IMGT TRBV, TRBD and TRBJ reference genes, with CDR3 defined following IMGT. Clonotypes above 0.1% frequency were classified as highly expanded clones. Shannon entropy served as the measure of repertoire diversity, while the Gini coefficient captured V-J evenness. Public clonotypes were defined as clonotypes shared by more than one individual. TCRdb handled the public reads itself, with Q25 trimming in fastp and clone calling in MiXCR, and kept productive beta chains. Every CDR3 protein is listed once, alongside the most common genes and DNA of its rows. These V and J calls originate from TCRdb's pipeline instead of the authors' own analysis. This sample lists fewer than 550,000 distinct CDR3 sequences; roughly 15% were detected once. 20% to 25% of the sample is held by the ten biggest clonotypes.

The intended sense of this specimen's time point label: newly diagnosed GD, antithyroid drugs for less than 3 months. For both TCR sequencing and RNA sequencing, RNA was extracted from PBMCs using TRIzol. The diagnosis of Graves' disease was made according to American Thyroid Association guidelines. The patients came from an endocrinology department in Xi'an, China. From each patient, about 9 milliliters of peripheral blood was collected into an EDTA anticoagulant tube. PBMCs were isolated by Ficoll Paque Plus density gradient separation without further T cell sorting. An Agilent 2100 Bioanalyzer and agarose gel were used to check RNA quality, and a NanoDrop 2000 was used to measure RNA concentration. These sequences were also reported in another study, on T cells in Graves' hyperthyroidism and ophthalmopathy. The second study also describes: Stable Graves' hyperthyroidism was defined as the absence of progression to ophthalmopathy over 18 months of follow-up. Hyperthyroidism patients were newly diagnosed, had a disease duration of under 2 months, and were aged 18 to 65 years. Patients with uncontrolled infections, other autoimmune diseases, pregnancy or lactation were excluded. Diagnoses were established on the basis of clinical symptoms, serum thyroxine and TRAb, thyroid ultrasound, and orbital computed tomography. For the first round of RT-PCR on the TCR CDR3, the HTBI primer set was used together with the Qiagen OneStep RT-PCR kit. Blood samples also contained most of the expanded thyroid clonotypes (frequency above 0.001), which suggests that blood repertoires may reflect thyroid immune responses. A 13 V-J signature model separated ophthalmopathy from stable hyperthyroidism, with around 90% sensitivity and about 81% specificity in cross-validation and 80%/75% in testing. In validation, progression to ophthalmopathy was predicted by the model with 70% to 71% sensitivity and nearly 75% specificity, a median of roughly 6.4 months before onset. A discovery cohort of roughly 96 patients, about 40 with Graves' ophthalmopathy and 55 to 60 with stable Graves' hyperthyroidism, was used to find distinguishing TCR V-J signatures. Prospective prediction of ophthalmopathy was tested in an independent validation cohort of 18 to 20 hyperthyroidism patients and approximately 17 patients who later progressed to ophthalmopathy. The 100 discovery patients were divided at random into training and test sets in a 7:3 ratio. In addition, the study compared T-cell repertoires in thyroid tissue and in blood from six Graves' hyperthyroidism patients. After blood sampling, hyperthyroidism patients were treated with methimazole at a starting dose of 30 mg daily, and ophthalmopathy patients were treated with high-dose intravenous methylprednisolone. Libraries were constructed in a second round of multiplex PCR, after which size selection and purification were carried out. The libraries were sequenced on an Illumina HiSeq2000 using paired-end 100 bp reads. Raw data were processed with SOAPnuke, discarding reads with adapters, uncalled bases, mean Phred below 15, or no exact constant-primer or identifier match. High-quality paired reads were merged using COPE v1.2.5, and each unique nucleotide sequence was defined as a clonotype. MiTCR v1.1 was used to align the clonotypes against IMGT TRBV, TRBD and TRBJ reference segments. Only V-J combinations with frequency above 0.0001, covering about 99% of repertoires, were analysed. The TCS score was defined as F50 (clonal expansion) divided by E x V (chaos), with BLOSUM62-based TCRdist calculated between CDR3 peptides within each V-J. Welch's t-statistics and random forest reduced around 520 V-J features to 10 to 15, which were used in a naive Bayes classifier (R e1071). No statistical method was used to set the sample size in advance, and investigators knew the group allocation. The paper reports TCR Vbeta CDR3 sequencing of approximately 140 peripheral blood samples: 43 ophthalmopathy, under 80 hyperthyroidism and around 17 progressor patients.

The sequence joins TRBV29-1 to TRBJ2-1; a tentative D match to TRBD1 spans 6 bases. This TCR was sampled from a young woman with Graves disease. Donor details come from another sample of the same person, matched by shared clones. The sample consisted of peripheral blood mononuclear cells (PBMCs), taken at new diagnosis, from a patient treated with antithyroid drugs. The sequenced DNA is TGCAGCGTTGAACAACAGGGCCTTGAGCAGTTCTTC. It is translated as CSVEQQGLEQFF.